This T cell receptor beta chain is drawn from a study of T cells in Graves' hyperthyroidism and ophthalmopathy (dated by TCRdb to between 2019 and 2020). Background for the entire study: Peripheral blood samples were taken at initial diagnosis, before any treatment was given. The study also compared thyroid tissue and blood T-cell repertoires from roughly six Graves' hyperthyroidism patients. An independent validation cohort of around 19 hyperthyroidism patients and about 15 patients who later progressed to ophthalmopathy tested prospective prediction of ophthalmopathy. To identify TCR V-J signatures that set the groups apart, the researchers used a discovery cohort of 90 to 100 patients, made up of around 40 with Graves' ophthalmopathy and 55 to 65 with stable Graves' hyperthyroidism. TCR Vbeta CDR3 sequencing of approximately 140 peripheral blood samples (under 45 ophthalmopathy, over 70 hyperthyroidism and approximately 17 progressor patients) is reported in the paper. Following sampling, methimazole starting at 30 mg daily was given to hyperthyroidism patients, and high-dose intravenous methylprednisolone was given to ophthalmopathy patients. The roughly 100 discovery patients were randomly split 7:3 into training and test sets. The full study reports these points: No statistical method was used to fix the sample size in advance, and group allocation was not hidden from the investigators. Most expanded thyroid clonotypes (frequency above 0.001) were also detected in blood, a finding suggesting that blood repertoires may reflect thyroid immune responses. In validation, the model predicted progression to ophthalmopathy a median of about 6.8 months before onset, with roughly 68% sensitivity and about 72% specificity. In cross-validation, a model built on a 13 V-J signature told ophthalmopathy apart from stable hyperthyroidism with just under 90% sensitivity and about 81% specificity, and in testing the same model reached 80%/75%.

In the ophthalmopathy patients, disease was moderately to severely active, with a Clinical Activity Score of 3 or more, a NOSPECS grade of 4 or more, and a duration of less than 3 months. The study excluded patients with uncontrolled infections, other autoimmune diseases, pregnancy or lactation. Clinical symptoms, serum thyroxine and TRAb, thyroid ultrasound, and orbital computed tomography formed the basis for the diagnoses. PBMCs were separated from roughly 10 ml of fresh peripheral blood using Ficoll-Paque density gradient centrifugation. Total RNA was extracted with Trizol reagent, and quality was checked on an Agilent 2100 Bioanalyzer. About this clonotype: Its antigen specificity is not known. There are no base qualities to consult, and no much larger clone falls within one base.

The TCR beta CDR3 regions were amplified from the RNA transcripts. The TCR CDR3 was subjected to a first round of RT-PCR using the HTBI primer set and the Qiagen OneStep RT-PCR kit. A second multiplex PCR round built the libraries, followed by size selection and purification. Paired-end sequencing of the libraries was performed with 100 bp reads on an Illumina HiSeq2000. As for how the authors treated the data: SOAPnuke was used to process the raw data, removing reads that contained adapters or uncalled bases, had a mean Phred below 15, or lacked an exact match to the constant primer or identifier. High-quality paired reads were merged using COPE v1.2.5, and each unique nucleotide sequence was defined as a clonotype. MiTCR v1.1 was used to align the clonotypes against IMGT TRBV, TRBD and TRBJ reference segments. The analysis was restricted to V-J combinations with a frequency above 0.0001, which together covered about 99% of the repertoires. The TCS score was defined as F50 (clonal expansion) divided by E x V (chaos), with BLOSUM62-based TCRdist calculated between CDR3 peptides within each V-J. Welch's t-statistics and random forest reduced around 550 V-J features to 13, which were used in a naive Bayes classifier (R e1071). Thyroid-blood repertoire similarity was quantified with the Morisita-Horn index. In TCRdb, the public reads were trimmed at Q25 with fastp and aligned with MiXCR, with productive beta chains retained. Rows with one shared CDR3 protein collapse into an entry with the most common genes and DNA. TCRdb, not the authors, supplied the V and J calls. This sample has 550,000 to 700,000 distinct CDR3 sequences in its table, and roughly 14% of those were observed once. 4.3% of the sample comes from the top ten.

The CDR3 measures 15 amino acids from cysteine to phenylalanine. Kept here is only the CDR3 DNA, which spans 45 bases and is read in frame from base 1. After removal of 3 bases from V and 6 bases from J, the junction retains 2 bases not matched to a gene. CDR1 and CDR2 are drawn from the germline V gene: KGHDR, SFDVKD. The TCR comes from a woman in her thirties or forties with Graves' ophthalmopathy. Specimen: blood. The chain couples TRBV24-1 to TRBJ2-5; 14 middle bases align to TRBD2. In nucleotide form, the sequence is TGTGCCACCAGTGATGGGACTAGCGGGAGAAAGACCCAGTACTTC. Translated, it reads CATSDGTSGRKTQYF.